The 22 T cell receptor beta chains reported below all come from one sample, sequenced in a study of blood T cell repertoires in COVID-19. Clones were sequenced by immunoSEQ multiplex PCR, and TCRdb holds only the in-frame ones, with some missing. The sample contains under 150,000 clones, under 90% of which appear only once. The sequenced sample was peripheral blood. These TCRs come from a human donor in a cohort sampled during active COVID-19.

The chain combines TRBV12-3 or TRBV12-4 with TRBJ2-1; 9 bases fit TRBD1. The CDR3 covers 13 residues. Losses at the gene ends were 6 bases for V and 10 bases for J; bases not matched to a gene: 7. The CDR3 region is CASSRDRVYEQFF. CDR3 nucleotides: TGTGCCAGCAGCCGGGACAGGGTATACGAGCAGTTCTTC.

The CDR3 DNA reads TGCAGCGTTGAAGGGGTCACAGAAAGGTTCGATGGCTACACCTTC. Translating it yields CSVEGVTERFDGYTF. This chain connects TRBV29-1 to TRBJ1-2; D is unclear. The CDR3 totals 15 residues. Per germline, CDR1 SQVTM and CDR2 ANQGSEA. V was pared by 1 base and J by 6 bases, with 18 bases between.

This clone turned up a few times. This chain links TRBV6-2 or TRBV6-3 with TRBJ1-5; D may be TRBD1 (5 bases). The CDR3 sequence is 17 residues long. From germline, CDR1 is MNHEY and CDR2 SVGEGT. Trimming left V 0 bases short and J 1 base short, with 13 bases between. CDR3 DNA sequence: TGTGCCAGCAGTTACTCTTCCTGGGGCGTAAGCAATCAGCCCCAGCATTTT. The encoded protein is CASSYSSWGVSNQPQHF.

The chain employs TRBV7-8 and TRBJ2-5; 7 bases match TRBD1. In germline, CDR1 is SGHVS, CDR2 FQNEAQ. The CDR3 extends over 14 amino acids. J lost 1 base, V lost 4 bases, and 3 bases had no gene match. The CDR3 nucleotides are TGTGCCAGCAGCTCTGGGACAGTCCAAGAGACCCAGTACTTC. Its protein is CASSSGTVQETQYF.

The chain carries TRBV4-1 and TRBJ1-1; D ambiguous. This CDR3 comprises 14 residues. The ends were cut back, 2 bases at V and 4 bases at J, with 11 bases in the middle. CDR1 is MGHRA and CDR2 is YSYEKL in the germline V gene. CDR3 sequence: CASSQQEGGTEAFF. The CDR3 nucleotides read TGCGCCAGCAGCCAACAGGAGGGCGGCACTGAAGCTTTCTTT.

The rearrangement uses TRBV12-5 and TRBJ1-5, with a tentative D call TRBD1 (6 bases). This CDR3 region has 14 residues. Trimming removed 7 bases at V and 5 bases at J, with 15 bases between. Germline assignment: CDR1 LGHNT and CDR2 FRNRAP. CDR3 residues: CASAGGQWDQPQHF. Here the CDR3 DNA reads TGTGCTAGTGCCGGCGGACAGTGGGATCAGCCCCAGCATTTT.

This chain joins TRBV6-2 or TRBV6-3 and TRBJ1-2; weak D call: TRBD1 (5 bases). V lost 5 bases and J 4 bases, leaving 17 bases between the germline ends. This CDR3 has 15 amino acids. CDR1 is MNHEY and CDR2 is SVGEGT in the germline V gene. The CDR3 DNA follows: TGTGCCAGCAGTCCCGACAGCAATGCCCTCTATGGCTACACCTTC. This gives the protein CASSPDSNALYGYTF.

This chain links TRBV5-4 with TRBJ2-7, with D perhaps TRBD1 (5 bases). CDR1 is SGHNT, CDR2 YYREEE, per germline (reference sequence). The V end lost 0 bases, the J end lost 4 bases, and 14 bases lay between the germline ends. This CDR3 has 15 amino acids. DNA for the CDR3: TGTGCCAGCAGCTTGGAAGCGCAGGGCCCTTACGAGCAGTACTTC. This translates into CASSLEAQGPYEQYF.

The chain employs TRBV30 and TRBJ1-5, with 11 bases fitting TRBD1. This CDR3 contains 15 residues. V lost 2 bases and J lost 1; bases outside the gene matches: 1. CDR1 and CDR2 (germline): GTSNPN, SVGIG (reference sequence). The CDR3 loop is CAWSRDRGSNQPQHF. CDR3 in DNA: TGTGCCTGGAGTCGGGACAGGGGGAGCAATCAGCCCCAGCATTTT.

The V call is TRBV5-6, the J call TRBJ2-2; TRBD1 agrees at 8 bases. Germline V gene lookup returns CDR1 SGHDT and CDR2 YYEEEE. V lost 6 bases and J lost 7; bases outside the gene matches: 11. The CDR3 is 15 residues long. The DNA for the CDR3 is TGTGCCAGCATCCGGACAGGGAGGAAGGACGGGGAGCTGTTTTTT. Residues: CASIRTGRKDGELFF.

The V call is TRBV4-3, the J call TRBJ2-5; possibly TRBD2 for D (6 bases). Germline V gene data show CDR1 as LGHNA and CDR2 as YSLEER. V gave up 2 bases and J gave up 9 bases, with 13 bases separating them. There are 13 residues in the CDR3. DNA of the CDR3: TGCGCCAGCAGCCAATCCGCGGGGTGGGCCCAGTACTTC. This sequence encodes CASSQSAGWAQYF.

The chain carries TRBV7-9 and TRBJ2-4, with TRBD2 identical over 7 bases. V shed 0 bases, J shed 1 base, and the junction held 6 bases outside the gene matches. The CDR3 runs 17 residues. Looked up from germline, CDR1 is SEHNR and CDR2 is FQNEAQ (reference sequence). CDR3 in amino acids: CASSLARGVPAKNIQYF. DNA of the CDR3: TGTGCCAGCAGCTTAGCTCGGGGGGTCCCGGCCAAAAACATTCAGTACTTC.

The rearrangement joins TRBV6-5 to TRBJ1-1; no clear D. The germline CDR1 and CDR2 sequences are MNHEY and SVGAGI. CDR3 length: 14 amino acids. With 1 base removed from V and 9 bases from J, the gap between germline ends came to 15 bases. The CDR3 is CASSYYTGGPQAFF. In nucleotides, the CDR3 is TGTGCCAGCAGTTACTACACGGGAGGTCCACAAGCTTTCTTT.

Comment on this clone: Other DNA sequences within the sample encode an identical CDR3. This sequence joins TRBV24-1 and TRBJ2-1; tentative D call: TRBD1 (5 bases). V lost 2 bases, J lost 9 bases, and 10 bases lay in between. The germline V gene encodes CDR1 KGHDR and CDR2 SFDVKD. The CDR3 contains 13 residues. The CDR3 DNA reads TGTGCCACCAGTGATTACACAGGCGCTGAGCAGTTCTTC. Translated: CATSDYTGAEQFF.

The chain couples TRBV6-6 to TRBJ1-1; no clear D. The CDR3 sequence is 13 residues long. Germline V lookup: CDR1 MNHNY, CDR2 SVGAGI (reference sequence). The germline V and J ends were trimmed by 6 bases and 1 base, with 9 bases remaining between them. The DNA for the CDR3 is TGTGCCAGCAGCATCGCGGGGAACACTGAAGCTTTCTTT. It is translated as CASSIAGNTEAFF.

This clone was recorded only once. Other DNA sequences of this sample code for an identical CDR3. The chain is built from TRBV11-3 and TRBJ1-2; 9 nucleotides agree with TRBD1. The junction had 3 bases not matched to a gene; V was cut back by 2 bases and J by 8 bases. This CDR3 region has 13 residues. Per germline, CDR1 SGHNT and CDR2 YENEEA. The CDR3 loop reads CASSLRQGGGYTF. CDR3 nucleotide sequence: TGTGCCAGCAGCTTACGACAGGGGGGAGGCTACACCTTC.

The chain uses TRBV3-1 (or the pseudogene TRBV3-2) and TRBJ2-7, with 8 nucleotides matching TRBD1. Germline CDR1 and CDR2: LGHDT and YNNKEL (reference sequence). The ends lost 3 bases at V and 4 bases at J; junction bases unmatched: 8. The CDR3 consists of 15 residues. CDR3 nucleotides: TGTGCCAGCAGCCACAGGACAGGGTTGGTTTACGAGCAGTACTTC. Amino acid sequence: CASSHRTGLVYEQYF.

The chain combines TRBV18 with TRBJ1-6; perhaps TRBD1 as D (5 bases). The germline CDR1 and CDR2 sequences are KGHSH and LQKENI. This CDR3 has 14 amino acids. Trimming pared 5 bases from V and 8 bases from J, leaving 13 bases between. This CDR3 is CASSASTRDSPLHF. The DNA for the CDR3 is TGTGCCAGCTCAGCCTCGACCAGGGATTCACCCCTCCACTTT.

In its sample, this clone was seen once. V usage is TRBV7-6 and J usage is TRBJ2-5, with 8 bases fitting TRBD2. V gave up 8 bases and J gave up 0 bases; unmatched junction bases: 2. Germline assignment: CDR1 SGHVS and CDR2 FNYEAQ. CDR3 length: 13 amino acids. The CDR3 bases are TGTGCCAGCGCGGGGGGAAACCAAGAGACCCAGTACTTC. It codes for CASAGGNQETQYF.

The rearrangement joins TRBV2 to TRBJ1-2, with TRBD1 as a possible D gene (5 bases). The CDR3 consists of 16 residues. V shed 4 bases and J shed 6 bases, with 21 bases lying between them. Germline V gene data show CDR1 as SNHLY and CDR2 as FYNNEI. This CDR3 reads CASSGDLAGPGDGYTF. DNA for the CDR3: TGTGCCAGCAGTGGGGACTTGGCAGGCCCCGGGGATGGCTACACCTTC.

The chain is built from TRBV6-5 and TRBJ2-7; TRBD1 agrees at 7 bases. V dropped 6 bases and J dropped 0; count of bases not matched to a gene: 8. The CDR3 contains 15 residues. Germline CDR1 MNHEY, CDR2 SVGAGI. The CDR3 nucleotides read TGTGCCAGCAGGGCCCCCAGGACAGGCTCCTACGAGCAGTACTTC. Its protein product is CASRAPRTGSYEQYF.

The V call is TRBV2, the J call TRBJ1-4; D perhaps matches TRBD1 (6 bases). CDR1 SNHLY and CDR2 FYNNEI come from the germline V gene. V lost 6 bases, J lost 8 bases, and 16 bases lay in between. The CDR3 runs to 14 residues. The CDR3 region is CASRGHPLGEKLFF. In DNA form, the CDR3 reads TGTGCCAGCAGGGGACACCCCCTCGGCGAAAAACTGTTTTTT.